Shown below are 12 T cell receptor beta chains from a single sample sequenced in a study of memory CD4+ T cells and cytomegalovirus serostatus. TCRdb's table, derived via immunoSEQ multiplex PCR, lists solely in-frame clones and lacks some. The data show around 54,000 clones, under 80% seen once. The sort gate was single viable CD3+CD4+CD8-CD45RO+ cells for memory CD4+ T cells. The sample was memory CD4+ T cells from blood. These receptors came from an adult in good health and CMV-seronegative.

The CDR3 is CASSPTGDTQYF. CDR3 nucleotides: TGCGCCAGCAGCCCGACGGGGGATACGCAGTATTTT. This chain links TRBV5-1 with TRBJ2-3; TRBD2 is a possible D gene (5 bases). CDR1 and CDR2 from the germline V gene are SGHRS and YFSETQ. CDR3 length: 12 amino acids. Trimming cost V 4 bases and J 6 bases, with 9 bases left between them.

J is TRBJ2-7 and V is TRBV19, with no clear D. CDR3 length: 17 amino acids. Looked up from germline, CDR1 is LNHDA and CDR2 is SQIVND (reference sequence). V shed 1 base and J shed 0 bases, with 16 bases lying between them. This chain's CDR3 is CASSIGGSRSTSYEQYF. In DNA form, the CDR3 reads TGTGCCAGTAGTATAGGCGGATCCCGGTCCACCTCCTACGAGCAGTACTTC.

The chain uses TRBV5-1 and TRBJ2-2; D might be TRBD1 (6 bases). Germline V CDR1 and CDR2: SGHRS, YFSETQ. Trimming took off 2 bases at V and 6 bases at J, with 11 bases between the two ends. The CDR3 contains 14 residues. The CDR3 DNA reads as TGCGCCAGCAGCTTAACAGGGTTTGCCGGGGAGCTGTTTTTT. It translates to CASSLTGFAGELFF.

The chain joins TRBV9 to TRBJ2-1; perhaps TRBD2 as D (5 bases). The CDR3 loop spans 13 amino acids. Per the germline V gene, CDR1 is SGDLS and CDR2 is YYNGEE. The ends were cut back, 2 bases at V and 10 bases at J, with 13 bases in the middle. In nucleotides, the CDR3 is TGTGCCAGCAGCGTCGTCTCCCCGGGAGAGCAGTTCTTC. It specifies CASSVVSPGEQFF.

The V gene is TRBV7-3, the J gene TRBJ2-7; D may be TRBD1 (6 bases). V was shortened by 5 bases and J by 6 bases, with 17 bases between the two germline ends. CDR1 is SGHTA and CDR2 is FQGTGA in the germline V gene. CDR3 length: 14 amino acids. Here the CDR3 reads CASSPRGLGGEQYF. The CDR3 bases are TGTGCCAGCAGCCCGAGGGGGTTGGGTGGCGAGCAGTACTTC.

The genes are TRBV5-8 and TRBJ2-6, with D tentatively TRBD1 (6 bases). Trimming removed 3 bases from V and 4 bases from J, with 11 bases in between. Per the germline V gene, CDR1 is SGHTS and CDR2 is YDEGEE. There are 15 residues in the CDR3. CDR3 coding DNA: TGTGCCAGCAGCTCCACAGGGTCCGGGGCCAACGTCCTGACTTTC. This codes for CASSSTGSGANVLTF.

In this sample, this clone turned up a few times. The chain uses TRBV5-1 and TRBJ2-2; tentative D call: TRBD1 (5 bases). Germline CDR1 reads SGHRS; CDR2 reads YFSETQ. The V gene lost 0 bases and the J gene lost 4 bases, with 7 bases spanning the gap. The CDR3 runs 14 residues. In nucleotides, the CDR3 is TGCGCCAGCAGCTTGGGGGGCCCCACCGGGGAGCTGTTTTTT. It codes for CASSLGGPTGELFF. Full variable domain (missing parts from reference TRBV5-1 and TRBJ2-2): KAGVTQTPRYLIKTRGQQVTLSCSPISGHRSVSWYQQTPGQGLQFLFEYFSETQRNKGNFPGRFSGRQFSNSRSEMNVSTLELGDSALYLCASSLGGPTGELFFGEGSRLTVL.

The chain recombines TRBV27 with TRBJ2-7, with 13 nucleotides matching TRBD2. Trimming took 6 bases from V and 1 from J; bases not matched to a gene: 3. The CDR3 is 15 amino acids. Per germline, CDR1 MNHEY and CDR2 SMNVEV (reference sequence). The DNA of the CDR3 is TGTGCCAGCAGGATGACTAGCGGGAGGTCCTACGAGCAGTACTTC. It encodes CASRMTSGRSYEQYF.

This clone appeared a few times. CDR3 loop: CASSLGQNTEAFF. CDR3 DNA: TGTGCCAGCAGCTTAGGGCAGAACACTGAAGCTTTCTTT. J is TRBJ1-1 and V is TRBV7-8; D is unresolved. Germline values: CDR1 SGHVS, CDR2 FQNEAQ. The V end was cut by 1 base, the J end by 1 base, with 4 bases between. The CDR3 has 13 amino acids.

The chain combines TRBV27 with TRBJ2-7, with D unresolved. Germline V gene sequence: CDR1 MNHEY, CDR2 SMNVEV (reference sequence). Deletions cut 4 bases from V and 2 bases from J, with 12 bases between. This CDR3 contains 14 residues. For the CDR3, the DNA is TGTGCCAGCAGTTATAGAGGATCCCCCTACGAGCAGTACTTC. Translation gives CASSYRGSPYEQYF.

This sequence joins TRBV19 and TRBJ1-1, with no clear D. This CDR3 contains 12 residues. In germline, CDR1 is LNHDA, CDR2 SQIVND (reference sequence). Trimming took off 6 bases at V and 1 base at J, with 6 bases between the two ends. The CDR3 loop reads CASRAKNTEAFF. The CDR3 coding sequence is TGTGCCAGTAGAGCGAAGAACACTGAAGCTTTCTTT.

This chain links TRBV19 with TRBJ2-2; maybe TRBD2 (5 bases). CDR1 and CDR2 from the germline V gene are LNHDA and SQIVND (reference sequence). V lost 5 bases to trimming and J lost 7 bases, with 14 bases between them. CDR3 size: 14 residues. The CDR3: CASSETTPNGELFF. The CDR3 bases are TGTGCCAGTAGTGAGACTACCCCCAACGGGGAGCTGTTTTTT.